This T cell receptor (beta chain) is from a study of T cell repertoires in cytomegalovirus infection. Background on the study: Carrying CMV and the relevant HLA type showed in public TCR beta signatures. Regarding the study as a whole: In two of eight donors, the top clonotype was HLA-C-restricted CMV-specific. Carriage of CMV together with the relevant HLA was identifiable through cumulative public TCR beta family frequency.

TCRdb itself ran the reads through MiXCR, one entry per CDR3 protein. The sample has 560,000 or so distinct CDR3 sequences, more than 15% seen once. The germline gives CDR1 SGHTA, CDR2 FQGTGA. V lost 4 bases, J lost 4 bases, and 5 bases stayed unmatched. The CDR3 sequence is 15 residues long. This clonotype was seen ten or more times. Its antigen is currently unknown. The specimen was CD8+ T cells from PBMCs. The sequence came from a human donor in good health (CMV status not recorded). Some clones in this sample may be carry-over from other donors' samples. V is TRBV7-3 and J is TRBJ2-5, with 11 nucleotides matching TRBD1. CDR3 sequence reads: CASSSFGTGGETQYF. Written as DNA, the CDR3 is TGTGCCAGCAGCTCCTTTGGGACAGGGGGAGAGACCCAGTACTTC.